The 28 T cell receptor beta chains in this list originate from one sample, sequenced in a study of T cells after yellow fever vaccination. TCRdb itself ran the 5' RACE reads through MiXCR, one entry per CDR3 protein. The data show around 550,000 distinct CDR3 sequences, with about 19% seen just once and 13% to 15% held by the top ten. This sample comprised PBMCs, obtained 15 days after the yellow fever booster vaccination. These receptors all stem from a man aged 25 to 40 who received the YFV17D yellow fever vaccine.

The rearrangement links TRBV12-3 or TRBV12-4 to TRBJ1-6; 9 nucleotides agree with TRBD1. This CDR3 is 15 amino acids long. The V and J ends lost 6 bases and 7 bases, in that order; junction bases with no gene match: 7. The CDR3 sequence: CASRFSGTGNSPLHF. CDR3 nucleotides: TGTGCCAGCAGGTTTTCCGGGACAGGGAATTCACCCCTCCACTTT.

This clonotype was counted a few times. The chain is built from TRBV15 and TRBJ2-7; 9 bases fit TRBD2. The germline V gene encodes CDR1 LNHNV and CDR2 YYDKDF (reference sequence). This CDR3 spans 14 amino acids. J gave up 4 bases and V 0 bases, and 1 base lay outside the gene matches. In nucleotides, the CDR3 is TGTGCCACCAGCAGAGATAGCGGGAGTTACGAGCAGTACTTC. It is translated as CATSRDSGSYEQYF.

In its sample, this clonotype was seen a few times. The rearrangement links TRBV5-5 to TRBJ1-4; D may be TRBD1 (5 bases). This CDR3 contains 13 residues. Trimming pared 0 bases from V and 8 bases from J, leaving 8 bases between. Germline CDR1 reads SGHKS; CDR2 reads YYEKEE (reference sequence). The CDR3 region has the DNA TGTGCCAGCAGCTTGGGACAGATCGAAAAACTGTTTTTT. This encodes CASSLGQIEKLFF.

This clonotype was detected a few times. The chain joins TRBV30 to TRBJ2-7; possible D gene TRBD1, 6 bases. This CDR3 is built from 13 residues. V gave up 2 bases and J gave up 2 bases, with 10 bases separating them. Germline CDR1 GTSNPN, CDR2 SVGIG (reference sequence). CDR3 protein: CAWSRGSPYEQYF. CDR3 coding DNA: TGTGCCTGGAGTAGGGGGAGCCCCTACGAGCAGTACTTC. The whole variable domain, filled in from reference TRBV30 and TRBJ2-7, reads SQTIHQWPATLVQPVGSPLSLECTVEGTSNPNLYWYRQAAGRGLQLLFYSVGIGQISSEVPQNLSASRPQDRQFILSSKKLLLSDSGFYLCAWSRGSPYEQYFGPGTRLTVT.

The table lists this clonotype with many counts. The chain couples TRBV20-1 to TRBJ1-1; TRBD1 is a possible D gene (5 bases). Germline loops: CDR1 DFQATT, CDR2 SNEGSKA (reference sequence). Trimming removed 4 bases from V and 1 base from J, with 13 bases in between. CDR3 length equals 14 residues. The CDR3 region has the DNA TGCAGTGCTAAGGGGCGGGGGGGGAACACTGAAGCTTTCTTT. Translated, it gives CSAKGRGGNTEAFF.

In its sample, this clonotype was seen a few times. The CDR3 DNA sequence: TGCAGTGCGATGATAACCACCGGGGAGCTGTTTTTT. It encodes CSAMITTGELFF. V usage is TRBV20-1 and J usage is TRBJ2-2; the D is unclear. Germline assignment: CDR1 DFQATT and CDR2 SNEGSKA (reference sequence). The CDR3 totals 12 residues. Trimming left V 6 bases short and J 4 bases short, with 9 bases between.

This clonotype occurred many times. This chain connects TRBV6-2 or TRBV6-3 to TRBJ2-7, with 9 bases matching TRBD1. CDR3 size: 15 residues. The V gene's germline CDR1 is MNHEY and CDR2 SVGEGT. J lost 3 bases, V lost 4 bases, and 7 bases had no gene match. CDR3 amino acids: CASSSPGQGVYEQYF. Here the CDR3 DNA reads TGTGCCAGCAGTTCACCGGGACAGGGAGTCTACGAGCAGTACTTC.

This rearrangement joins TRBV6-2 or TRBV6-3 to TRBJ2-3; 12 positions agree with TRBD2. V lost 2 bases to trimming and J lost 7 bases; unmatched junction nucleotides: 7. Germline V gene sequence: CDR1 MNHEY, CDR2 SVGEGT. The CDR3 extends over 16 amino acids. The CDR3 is CASSYPLAGGPHTQYF. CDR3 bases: TGTGCCAGCAGTTACCCGCTAGCGGGAGGGCCGCATACGCAGTATTTT.

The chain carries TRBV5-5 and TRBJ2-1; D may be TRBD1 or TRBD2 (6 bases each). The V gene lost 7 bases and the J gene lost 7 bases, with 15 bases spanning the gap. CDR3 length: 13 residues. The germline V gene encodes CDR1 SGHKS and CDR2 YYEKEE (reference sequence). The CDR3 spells CASLEGGRNEQFF. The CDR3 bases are TGTGCCAGCTTGGAGGGGGGCCGGAATGAGCAGTTCTTC. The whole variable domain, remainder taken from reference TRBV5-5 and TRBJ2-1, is DAGVTQSPTHLIKTRGQQVTLRCSPISGHKSVSWYQQVLGQGPQFIFQYYEKEERGRGNFPDRFSARQFPNYSSELNVNALLLGDSALYLCASLEGGRNEQFFGPGTRLTVL.

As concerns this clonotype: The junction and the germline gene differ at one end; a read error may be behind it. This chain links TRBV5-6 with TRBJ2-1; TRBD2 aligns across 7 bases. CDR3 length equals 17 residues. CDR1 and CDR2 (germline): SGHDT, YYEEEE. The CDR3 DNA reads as TGTGCCGGCAGCGGGGTAGAGCGCGGGAGAATCGACAATGAGCAGTTCTTC. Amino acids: CAGSGVERGRIDNEQFF.

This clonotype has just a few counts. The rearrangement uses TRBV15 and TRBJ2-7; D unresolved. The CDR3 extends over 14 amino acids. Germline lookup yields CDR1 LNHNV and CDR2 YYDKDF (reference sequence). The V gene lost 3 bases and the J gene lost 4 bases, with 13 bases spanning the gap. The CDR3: CATSSSSLSYEQYF. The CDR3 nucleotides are TGTGCCACCAGCAGTAGCTCGTTATCTTACGAGCAGTACTTC.

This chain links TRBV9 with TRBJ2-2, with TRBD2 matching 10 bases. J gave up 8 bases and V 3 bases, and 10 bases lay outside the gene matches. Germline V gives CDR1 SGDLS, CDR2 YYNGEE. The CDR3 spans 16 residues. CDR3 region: CASSETLASGRGELFF. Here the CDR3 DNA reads TGTGCCAGCAGCGAAACGTTGGCTAGCGGGAGAGGGGAGCTGTTTTTT.

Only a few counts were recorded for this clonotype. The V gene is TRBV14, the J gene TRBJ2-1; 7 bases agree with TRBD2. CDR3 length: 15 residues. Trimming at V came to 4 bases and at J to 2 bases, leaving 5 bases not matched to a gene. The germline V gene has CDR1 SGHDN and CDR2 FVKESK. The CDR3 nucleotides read TGTGCCAGCAGCCGGAGGGAGGGAACCTACAATGAGCAGTTCTTC. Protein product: CASSRREGTYNEQFF.

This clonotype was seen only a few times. The CDR3 sequence is CATSDPSEGDTQYF. CDR3 DNA sequence: TGTGCCACCAGTGACCCAAGTGAAGGAGATACGCAGTATTTT. The chain recombines TRBV24-1 with TRBJ2-3; D unclear. Germline values: CDR1 KGHDR, CDR2 SFDVKD. The CDR3 consists of 14 residues. Trimming took off 4 bases at V and 5 bases at J, with 12 bases between the two ends.

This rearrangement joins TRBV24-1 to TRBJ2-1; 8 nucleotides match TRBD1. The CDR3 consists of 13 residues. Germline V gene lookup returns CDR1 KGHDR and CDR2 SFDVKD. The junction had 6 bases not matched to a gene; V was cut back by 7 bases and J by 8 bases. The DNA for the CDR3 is TGTGCCACCAGAGAGACAGGGGCCGATGAGCAGTTCTTC. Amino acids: CATRETGADEQFF.

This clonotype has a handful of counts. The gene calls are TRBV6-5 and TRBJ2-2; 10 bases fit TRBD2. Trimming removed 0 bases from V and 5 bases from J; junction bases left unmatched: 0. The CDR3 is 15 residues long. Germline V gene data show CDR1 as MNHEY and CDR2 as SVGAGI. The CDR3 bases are TGTGCCAGCAGTTACTCGGGACTAGCGACCGGGGAGCTGTTTTTT. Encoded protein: CASSYSGLATGELFF.

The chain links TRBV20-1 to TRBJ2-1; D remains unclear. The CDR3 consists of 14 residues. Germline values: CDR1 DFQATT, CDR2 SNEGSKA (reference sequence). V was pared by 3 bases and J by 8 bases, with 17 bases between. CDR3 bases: TGCAGTGCTAGTGTTCTAGTCCGACTTGATGAGCAGTTCTTC. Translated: CSASVLVRLDEQFF.

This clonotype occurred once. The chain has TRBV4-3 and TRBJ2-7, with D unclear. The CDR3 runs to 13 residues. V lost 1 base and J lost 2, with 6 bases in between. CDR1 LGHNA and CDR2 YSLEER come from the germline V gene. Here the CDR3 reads CASSQGSPYEQYF. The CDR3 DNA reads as TGCGCCAGCAGCCAAGGGTCCCCCTACGAGCAGTACTTC.

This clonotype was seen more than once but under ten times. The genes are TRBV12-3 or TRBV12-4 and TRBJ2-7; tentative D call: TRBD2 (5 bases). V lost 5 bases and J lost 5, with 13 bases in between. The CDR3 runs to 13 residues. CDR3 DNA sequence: TGTGCCAGCAGTCACGAGATCGGGAACGAGCAGTACTTC. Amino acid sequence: CASSHEIGNEQYF.

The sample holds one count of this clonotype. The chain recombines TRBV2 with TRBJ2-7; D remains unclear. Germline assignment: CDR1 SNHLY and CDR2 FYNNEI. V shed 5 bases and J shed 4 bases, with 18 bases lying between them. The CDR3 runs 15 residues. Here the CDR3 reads CASSYVTGPLYEQYF. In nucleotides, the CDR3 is TGTGCCAGCAGTTACGTGACGGGCCCACTTTACGAGCAGTACTTC.

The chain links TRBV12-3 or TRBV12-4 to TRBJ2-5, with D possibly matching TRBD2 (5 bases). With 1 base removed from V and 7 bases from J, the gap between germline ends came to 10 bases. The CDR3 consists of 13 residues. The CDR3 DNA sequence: TGTGCCAGCAGTTTAGGGGTACGGGGGACCCAGTACTTC. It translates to CASSLGVRGTQYF.

CDR3 region: CASRSSSASSYNSPLHF. In nucleotides, the CDR3 is TGTGCCAGCAGGAGTAGTTCCGCTAGCTCCTATAATTCACCCCTCCACTTT. The rearrangement uses TRBV6-1 and TRBJ1-6; D not resolved. The CDR3 runs 17 residues. CDR1 and CDR2 from the germline V gene are MNHNS and SASEGT. V was pared by 6 bases and J by 0 bases, with 15 bases between.

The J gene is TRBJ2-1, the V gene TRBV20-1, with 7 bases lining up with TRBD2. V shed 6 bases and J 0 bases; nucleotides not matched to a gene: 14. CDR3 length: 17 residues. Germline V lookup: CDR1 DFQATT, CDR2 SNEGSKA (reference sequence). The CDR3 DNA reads TGCAGTGCACATGGGGGGATGCGGGAGAGCTCCTACAATGAGCAGTTCTTC. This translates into CSAHGGMRESSYNEQFF.

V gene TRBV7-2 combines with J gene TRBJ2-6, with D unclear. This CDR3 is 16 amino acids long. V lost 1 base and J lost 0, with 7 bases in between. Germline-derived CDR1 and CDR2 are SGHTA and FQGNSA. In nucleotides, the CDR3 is TGTGCCAGCAGCTTAGGATCTGTCTCTGGGGCCAACGTCCTGACTTTC. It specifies CASSLGSVSGANVLTF.

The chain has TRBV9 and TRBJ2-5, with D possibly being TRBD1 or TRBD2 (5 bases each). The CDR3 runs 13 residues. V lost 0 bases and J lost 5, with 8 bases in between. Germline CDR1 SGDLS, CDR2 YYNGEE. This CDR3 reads CASSVGREETQYF. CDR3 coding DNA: TGTGCCAGCAGCGTAGGCAGGGAGGAGACCCAGTACTTC.

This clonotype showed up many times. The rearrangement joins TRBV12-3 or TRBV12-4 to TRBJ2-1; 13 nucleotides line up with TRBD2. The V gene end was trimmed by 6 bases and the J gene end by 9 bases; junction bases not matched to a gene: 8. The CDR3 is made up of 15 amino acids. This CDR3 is CASSRTSGRAPEQFF. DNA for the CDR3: TGTGCCAGCAGCCGTACTAGCGGGAGGGCCCCTGAGCAGTTCTTC.

The CDR3 DNA reads TGTGCCAGCAGCTTGGACAGGGTGTCTGGGGCCAACGTCCTGACTTTC. This encodes CASSLDRVSGANVLTF. This sequence joins TRBV11-2 and TRBJ2-6, with 8 bases fitting TRBD1. Trimming at V came to 3 bases and at J to 1 base, leaving 2 bases not matched to a gene. The CDR3 length is 16 residues. Per the germline V gene, CDR1 is SGHAT and CDR2 is FQNNGV.

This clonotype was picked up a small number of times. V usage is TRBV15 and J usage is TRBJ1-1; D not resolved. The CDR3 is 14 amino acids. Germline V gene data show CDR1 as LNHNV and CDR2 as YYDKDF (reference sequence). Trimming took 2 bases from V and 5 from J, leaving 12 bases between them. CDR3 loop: CATSRLKGGTEAFF. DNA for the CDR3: TGTGCCACCAGCAGATTGAAGGGAGGGACTGAAGCTTTCTTT.